The rows below give T cell receptor beta chains drawn from one sample of a study of CD4 T cells in relation to SARS-CoV-2 and coronaviruses. Clones were read by immunoSEQ multiplex PCR, and TCRdb kept only the in-frame ones, dropping some. The sample consists of about 59,000 clones, roughly 88% of them appearing once. Sequenced input: memory CD4+ T cells from PBMCs. These receptors originate from a human donor in good health. Both conserved end residues are part of each CDR3. Where a row states a size, it is once, few, many or the class of an expanded clone; other rows omit it.

V gene: TRBV3-1/TRBV3-2; clone size: NA; J gene: TRBJ2-3; CDR3 protein: CASGGERGQTDTQYF
V gene: TRBV7-3; clone size: NA; J gene: TRBJ1-1; CDR3 protein: CASSITGGPNTEAFF
V gene: TRBV28; clone size: NA; J gene: TRBJ1-4; CDR3 protein: CASRNQGATANEKLFF
V gene: TRBV5-1; clone size: NA; J gene: TRBJ2-3; CDR3 protein: CASSPSGQGRDTQYF
V gene: TRBV5-6; clone size: NA; J gene: TRBJ2-4; CDR3 protein: CASSSGGVAIQYF
V gene: TRBV28; clone size: few; J gene: TRBJ2-1; CDR3 protein: CASNQGGNNEQFF
V gene: TRBV30; clone size: NA; J gene: TRBJ1-2; CDR3 protein: CAWSRGNYGYTF
V gene: TRBV2; clone size: NA; J gene: TRBJ2-1; CDR3 protein: CASGGTGGGNEQFF
V gene: TRBV5-6; clone size: NA; J gene: TRBJ2-4; CDR3 protein: CASSLDGAKNIQYF
V gene: TRBV5-1; clone size: NA; J gene: TRBJ1-2; CDR3 protein: CASSPEGGAGDGYTF
V gene: TRBV5-1; clone size: once; J gene: TRBJ2-3; CDR3 protein: CASSFVRREATDTQYF
V gene: TRBV10-3; clone size: NA; J gene: TRBJ2-7; CDR3 protein: CAISESREQYF
V gene: TRBV28; clone size: NA; J gene: TRBJ2-1; CDR3 protein: CASVPGGRSGEQFF
V gene: TRBV4-1; clone size: NA; J gene: TRBJ2-4; CDR3 protein: CASSQVGMAKNIQYF
V gene: TRBV10-3; clone size: NA; J gene: TRBJ2-1; CDR3 protein: CAIRGGIHEQFF
V gene: TRBV14; clone size: NA; J gene: TRBJ2-1; CDR3 protein: CASSPSRDVVYNEQFF
V gene: TRBV5-1; clone size: once; J gene: TRBJ2-1; CDR3 protein: CASSLAGDTYNEQFF
V gene: TRBV29-1; clone size: NA; J gene: TRBJ2-3; CDR3 protein: CSVESLVQVTQYF
V gene: TRBV18; clone size: NA; J gene: TRBJ1-1; CDR3 protein: CASSPAQGNTEAFF
V gene: TRBV7-3; clone size: NA; J gene: TRBJ1-1; CDR3 protein: CASSFSGQHEAFF
V gene: TRBV5-4; clone size: NA; J gene: TRBJ2-7; CDR3 protein: CASSSGTSRNYEQYF
V gene: TRBV28; clone size: NA; J gene: TRBJ1-3; CDR3 protein: CASSVQVSGNTIYF
V gene: TRBV11-2; clone size: NA; J gene: TRBJ2-1; CDR3 protein: CASSSGVAINEQFF